Below, 23 T cell receptor beta chains from the same sample are listed, as sequenced in a study of tumor and adjacent non-tumor tissue in lung cancer. The template was RNA from unsorted bulk tissue. This non-tumor lung sample came from over 3 cm beyond the tumor edge. A modified ARM-PCR protocol with three rounds of nested PCR amplified TCRbeta. TCRdb re-called the multiplex PCR reads with MiXCR, one entry per CDR3 protein. The sample lists tens of thousands of distinct CDR3 sequences; roughly 60% were seen once. Sequenced input: distant non-tumor lung tissue. The receptors were gathered from a man between 70 and 80 years old with non-small cell lung cancer.

The chain has TRBV11-2 and TRBJ2-7; tentative D call: TRBD2 (5 bases). Germline CDR1 SGHAT, CDR2 FQNNGV. The V gene lost 8 bases and the J gene lost 7 bases, with 21 bases spanning the gap. CDR3 size: 14 residues. The CDR3: CASDTGIDSREQYF. The CDR3 coding sequence is TGTGCCAGCGACACCGGGATAGACTCCAGGGAGCAGTACTTC.

This clonotype was detected once. The CDR3 DNA is TGTGCAGCAGCGCAAACAGGGGTTCGGGTAAAAACTCAGTACTTC. Amino acids: CAAAQTGVRVKTQYF. The J gene is TRBJ2-4, the V gene TRBV11-3; 7 bases are shared with TRBD1. Germline values: CDR1 SGHNT, CDR2 YENEEA. The CDR3 extends over 15 amino acids.

The sample holds a few counts of this clonotype. A read error may explain this, as a much larger clone is one base away. The J gene is TRBJ1-5, the V gene TRBV29-1; D call uncertain. This CDR3 has 14 amino acids. From germline, CDR1 is SQVTM and CDR2 ANQGSEA. Trimming took 5 bases from V and 0 from J, leaving 11 bases between them. The CDR3 DNA reads as TGCAGCGTTATCATGGGGAATAGCAATCAGCCCCAGCATTTT. Its protein product is CSVIMGNSNQPQHF.

The sample holds one count of this clonotype. The chain has TRBV5-4 and TRBJ2-7; tentatively, D is TRBD2 (5 bases). The germline V gene encodes CDR1 SGHNT and CDR2 YYREEE (reference sequence). The CDR3 sequence is 15 residues long. CDR3 residues: CDTSPGIGFSYEQYF. DNA of the CDR3: TGTGACACCAGCCCGGGGATAGGGTTCTCCTACGAGCAGTACTTC.

Regarding this clonotype: One end of the junction varies from germline; a read error may be responsible. The chain uses TRBV12-3 or TRBV12-4 and TRBJ2-6, with 11 bases matching TRBD1. This CDR3 is 14 amino acids long. Written as DNA, the CDR3 is TGTGCCGGCGGACAGGGGGCTGGGGCCAACGTCCTGACCTTC. Protein: CAGGQGAGANVLTF.

As for this clonotype: At one of its ends the junction is not consistent with the germline gene, which may arise from a read error. The chain carries TRBV6-1 and TRBJ2-2, with D possibly being TRBD1 or TRBD2 (5 bases each). The CDR3 covers 16 residues. Germline V gives CDR1 MNHNS, CDR2 SASEGT. The CDR3 loop reads CASNDSHGSDTGEPFF. CDR3 in DNA: TGTGCCAGCAATGATTCACATGGTTCGGACACCGGGGAGCCGTTTTTT.

The chain recombines TRBV29-1 with TRBJ2-7; 7 bases match TRBD2. Germline CDR1 reads SQVTM; CDR2 reads ANQGSEA. CDR3 length equals 13 residues. CDR3 coding DNA: TGCAATGTTGGACGGGAGGCTCGGGGCGAGCAGTACTTC. Protein sequence: CNVGREARGEQYF.

On this clonotype itself: One end of the junction does not line up with germline, which may come from a read error. The rearrangement uses TRBV6-9 and TRBJ2-3; a possible D gene is TRBD1 (5 bases). CDR1 and CDR2 from the germline V gene are MNHGY and SVAAGI. The CDR3 is 16 amino acids. The CDR3 loop is CANSSFRLALTDTQYF. CDR3 nucleotides: TGTGCCAACAGTTCATTCAGGTTGGCGTTGACAGACACGCAGTATTTT.

Of note for this clonotype: The CDR3 does not close with the conserved phenylalanine or tryptophan, likely indicating a read error. The J gene is TRBJ2-7, the V gene TRBV11-2, with TRBD2 matching 7 bases. CDR1 is SGHAT, CDR2 FQNNGV, per germline. The CDR3 is made up of 18 amino acids. The trim removed 5 bases at V and 0 bases at J, leaving 16 bases unmatched. The CDR3 nucleotides are TGTGCCAGCAGCCAAATTAGTAGGCCTAGCGGTATCTCCTACGAGCAGTACTTA. Translating it yields CASSQISRPSGISYEQYL.

The CDR3 loop reads CASSTRLSTYEQYF. CDR3 DNA sequence: TGCGCCAGCAGTACCAGACTTTCGACCTACGAGCAGTACTTC. The chain carries TRBV23-1 and TRBJ2-7; D is uncertain. TRBV23-1 has ORF status, its function being uncertain. This CDR3 contains 14 residues. Trimming took 5 bases from V and 2 from J, leaving 13 bases between them.

This clonotype was found once. One end of the junction varies from germline; a read error may be responsible. The rearrangement links TRBV5-4 to TRBJ2-1, with a tentative D call TRBD1 (5 bases). CDR1 SGHNT and CDR2 YYREEE come from the germline V gene (reference sequence). CDR3 length: 14 amino acids. The CDR3 protein is CASSLEGIYNEQLF. The CDR3 DNA follows: TGTGCCAGCAGCTTGGAGGGGATCTACAATGAGCAGCTCTTC.

Worth noting for this clonotype: Possible read error: a much larger clone is one base away. The chain recombines TRBV7-9 with TRBJ2-7; unclear D gene. The length of the CDR3 is 13 residues. The ends were cut back, 7 bases at V and 4 bases at J, with 14 bases in the middle. Per germline, CDR1 SEHNR and CDR2 FQNEAQ (reference sequence). The CDR3 DNA follows: TGTGCCAGCAACCTCAGGCCACTATACGAGCAGTACTTC. It codes for CASNLRPLYEQYF.

This clonotype was counted a few times. A read error may explain this, as a much larger clone is one base away. The chain carries TRBV4-2 and TRBJ1-1; D unclear. The CDR3 is 14 residues long. Germline CDR1 is LGHNA and CDR2 is YNFKEQ. CDR3 in DNA: TGTGCCAACAGCCAAGAGGTCTTTGTCACTGAAGCTTTCTTT. Translated, it gives CANSQEVFVTEAFF.

Of note for this clonotype: The conserved phenylalanine or tryptophan normally closing the CDR3 is absent here, so this likely arose from a read error. This chain joins TRBV30 and TRBJ1-5; D remains unclear. The CDR3 has 14 residues. Per germline, CDR1 GTSNPN and CDR2 SVGIG (reference sequence). The CDR3 DNA sequence: TGTGCCTGGAGTACTGGGCCAAGCAGTCAGTCCCAGCATCTT. Encoded protein: CAWSTGPSSQSQHL.

On this clonotype: The junction differs from germline at one of its ends, possibly a read error. This chain links TRBV6-1 with TRBJ2-7; TRBD1 matches 7 bases. This CDR3 has 13 amino acids. Germline V lookup: CDR1 MNHNS, CDR2 SASEGT. As DNA, the CDR3 is TGTGTCATCAGTGAAGGGACAGAATACGAGCAGTGCTTC. This codes for CVISEGTEYEQCF.

This clonotype was recorded many times. The genes are TRBV20-1 and TRBJ2-3; D perhaps matches TRBD2 (6 bases). The germline V and J ends were trimmed by 3 bases and 0 bases, with 13 bases remaining between them. In germline, CDR1 is DFQATT, CDR2 SNEGSKA (reference sequence). The CDR3 sequence is 15 residues long. CDR3 in amino acids: CSASFPTSSTDTQYF. For the CDR3, the DNA is TGCAGTGCTAGTTTCCCCACTAGCAGCACAGATACGCAGTATTTT.

Comment on this clonotype: The junction and the germline gene differ at one end; a read error may be behind it. The rearrangement uses TRBV11-2 and TRBJ2-2; TRBD2 agrees at 7 bases. This CDR3 is built from 16 residues. The germline V gene has CDR1 SGHAT and CDR2 FQNNGV. The CDR3 protein is CASSLDRLASARELFF. As DNA, the CDR3 is TGCGCCAGCAGCTTAGATCGACTAGCCTCGGCCCGGGAGCTGTTCTTT.

About this clonotype itself: Germline and junction disagree at one end, which may indicate a read error. The rearrangement uses TRBV11-1 and TRBJ2-5; D remains ambiguous. The CDR3 consists of 14 residues. Germline lookup yields CDR1 SGHAT and CDR2 FQDESV (reference sequence). Here the CDR3 reads CASSRSDPQETQYF. The DNA of the CDR3 is TGTGCCAGCTCCCGGAGTGATCCACAAGAGACCCAATACTTC.

Of note for this clonotype: The conserved phenylalanine or tryptophan normally closing the CDR3 is absent here, so this likely arose from a read error. The chain joins TRBV12-3 or TRBV12-4 to TRBJ2-2; the D is unclear. The CDR3 has 14 residues. CDR3: CATSPLILRGELFL. The DNA for the CDR3 is TGTGCCACCAGTCCCCTGATACTTAGGGGGGAGCTGTTTCTT.

This clonotype was counted ten times or more. The chain recombines TRBV7-2 with TRBJ1-5; D possibly corresponds to TRBD1 (6 bases). Trimming removed 5 bases from V and 6 bases from J, with 23 bases in between. The CDR3 length is 17 residues. Germline V CDR1 and CDR2: SGHTA, FQGNSA. The CDR3 coding sequence is TGTGCCAGCAGCCATACTCAGGGGTTTGAGTTCGGTCAGCCCCAGCATTTT. This encodes CASSHTQGFEFGQPQHF. The complete variable domain, with remaining parts taken from reference TRBV7-2 and TRBJ1-5, reads GAGVSQSPSNKVTEKGKDVELRCDPISGHTALYWYRQSLGQGLEFLIYFQGNSAPDKSGLPSDRFSAERTGGSVSTLTIQRTQQEDSAVYLCASSHTQGFEFGQPQHFGDGTRLSIL.

This clonotype has just a few counts. This sequence joins TRBV5-4 and TRBJ2-2; the D is unclear. The germline CDR1 and CDR2 sequences are SGHNT and YYREEE (reference sequence). The CDR3 sequence is 16 residues long. Trimming cost V 4 bases and J 9 bases, with 22 bases left between them. The CDR3, as DNA: TGTGCCAGCAGCCCCTGGAGCGTCACTATCGAAAGGGAGCTGTTTTTT. Protein sequence: CASSPWSVTIERELFF.

In this sample, this clonotype turned up many times. This rearrangement joins TRBV29-1 to TRBJ1-5; TRBD1 might be the D (6 bases). The germline CDR1 and CDR2 sequences are SQVTM and ANQGSEA. Trimming removed 1 base from V and 4 bases from J, with 20 bases in between. The CDR3 is 17 amino acids. The CDR3 region is CSVEGTAKTDRNQPQHF. DNA of the CDR3: TGCAGCGTTGAAGGGACAGCCAAAACCGACCGAAATCAGCCCCAGCATTTT.

Concerning this clonotype: A much bigger clone sits one base away, suggesting this may be a read error. The V gene is TRBV5-5, the J gene TRBJ2-3, with TRBD1 matching 7 bases. Germline V gene lookup returns CDR1 SGHKS and CDR2 YYEKEE (reference sequence). The CDR3 loop spans 15 amino acids. The CDR3 loop reads CARSKTGARTDTQYF. CDR3 coding DNA: TGTGCCCGCAGCAAAACAGGGGCGCGGACAGATACGCAGTATTTT. Based on the CDR3 plus reference TRBV5-5 and TRBJ2-3, the full variable domain is DAGVTQSPTHLIKTRGQQVTLRCSPISGHKSVSWYQQVLGQGPQFIFQYYEKEERGRGNFPDRFSARQFPNYSSELNVNALLLGDSALYLCARSKTGARTDTQYFGPGTRLTVL.